This TCR beta chain was sequenced in a study of blood T cell repertoires in COVID-19. Germline CDR1 is SGHRS and CDR2 is YFSETQ. With 3 bases removed from V and 5 bases from J, the gap between germline ends came to 14 bases. The CDR3 totals 14 residues. Sequencing used immunoSEQ multiplex PCR; TCRdb keeps in-frame clones, though not all of them. This table holds roughly 400,000 clones, about 90% found once. V is TRBV5-1 and J is TRBJ1-1; possible D gene TRBD1, 5 bases. The sample comprised peripheral blood. This receptor was identified in a woman aged 55-70 years with COVID-19, enrolled during active disease. The CDR3 DNA is TGCGCCAGCAGCTCCCTTCTTGGGGGGACTGAAGCTTTCTTT. Protein product: CASSSLLGGTEAFF.